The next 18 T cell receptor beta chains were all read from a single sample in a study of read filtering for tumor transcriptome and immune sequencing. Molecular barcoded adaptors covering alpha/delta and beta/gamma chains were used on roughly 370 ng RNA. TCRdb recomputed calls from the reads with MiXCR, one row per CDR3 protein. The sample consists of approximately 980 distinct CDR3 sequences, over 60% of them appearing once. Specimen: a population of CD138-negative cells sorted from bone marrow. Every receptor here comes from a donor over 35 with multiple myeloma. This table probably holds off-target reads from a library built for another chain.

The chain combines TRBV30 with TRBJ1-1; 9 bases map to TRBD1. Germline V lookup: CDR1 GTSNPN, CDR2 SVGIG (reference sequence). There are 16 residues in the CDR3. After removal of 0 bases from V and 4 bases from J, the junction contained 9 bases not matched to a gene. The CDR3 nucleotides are TGTGCCTGGAGTGTACGAGTAGGGACAGGGACCACTGAAGCTTTCTTT. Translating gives CAWSVRVGTGTTEAFF. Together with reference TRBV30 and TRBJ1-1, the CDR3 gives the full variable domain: SQTIHQWPATLVQPVGSPLSLECTVEGTSNPNLYWYRQAAGRGLQLLFYSVGIGQISSEVPQNLSASRPQDRQFILSSKKLLLSDSGFYLCAWSVRVGTGTTEAFFGQGTRLTVV.

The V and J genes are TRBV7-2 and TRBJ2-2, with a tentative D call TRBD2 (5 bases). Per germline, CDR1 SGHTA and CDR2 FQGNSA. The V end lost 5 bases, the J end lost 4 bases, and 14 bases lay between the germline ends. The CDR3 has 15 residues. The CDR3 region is CASSKTGSSTGELFF. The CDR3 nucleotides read TGTGCCAGCAGCAAAACGGGATCCAGCACCGGGGAGCTGTTTTTT.

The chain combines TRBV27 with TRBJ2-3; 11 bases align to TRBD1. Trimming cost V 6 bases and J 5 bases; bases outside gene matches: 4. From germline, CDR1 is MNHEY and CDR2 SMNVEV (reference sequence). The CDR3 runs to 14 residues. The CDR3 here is CASRGQGAGDTQYF. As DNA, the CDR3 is TGTGCCAGCAGAGGACAGGGGGCTGGAGATACGCAGTATTTT.

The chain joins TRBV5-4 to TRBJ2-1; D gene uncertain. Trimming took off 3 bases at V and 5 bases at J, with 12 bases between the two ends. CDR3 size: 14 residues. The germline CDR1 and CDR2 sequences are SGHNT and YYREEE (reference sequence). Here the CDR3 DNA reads TGTGCCAGCAGCTCCAGGCAATACGACAATGAGCAGTTCTTC. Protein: CASSSRQYDNEQFF.

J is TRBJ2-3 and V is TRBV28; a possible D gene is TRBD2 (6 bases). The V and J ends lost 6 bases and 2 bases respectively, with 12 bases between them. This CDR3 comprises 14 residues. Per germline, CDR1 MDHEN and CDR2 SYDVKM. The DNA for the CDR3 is TGTGCCAGCAGCCGACTAGGCTACACAGATACGCAGTATTTT. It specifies CASSRLGYTDTQYF.

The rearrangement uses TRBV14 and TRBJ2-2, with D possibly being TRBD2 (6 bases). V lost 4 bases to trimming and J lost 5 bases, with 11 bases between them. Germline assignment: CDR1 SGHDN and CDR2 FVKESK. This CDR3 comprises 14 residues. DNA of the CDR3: TGTGCCAGCAGCCTATCGGCGGGAACCGGGGAGCTGTTTTTT. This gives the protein CASSLSAGTGELFF.

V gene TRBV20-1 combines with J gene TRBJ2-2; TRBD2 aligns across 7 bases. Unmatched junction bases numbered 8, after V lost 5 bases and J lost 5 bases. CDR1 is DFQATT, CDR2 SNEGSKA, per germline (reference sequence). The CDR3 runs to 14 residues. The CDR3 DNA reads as TGCAGTGCTTCACTAGCGTCCGGGACCGGGGAGCTGTTTTTT. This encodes CSASLASGTGELFF.

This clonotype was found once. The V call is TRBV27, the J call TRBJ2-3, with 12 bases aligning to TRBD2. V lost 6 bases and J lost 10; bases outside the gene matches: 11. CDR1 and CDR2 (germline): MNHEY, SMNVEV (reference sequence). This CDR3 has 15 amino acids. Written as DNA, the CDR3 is TGTGCCAGCAGACTCCTAGCGGGAGGGGCCATATCGCAGTATTTT. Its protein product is CASRLLAGGAISQYF.

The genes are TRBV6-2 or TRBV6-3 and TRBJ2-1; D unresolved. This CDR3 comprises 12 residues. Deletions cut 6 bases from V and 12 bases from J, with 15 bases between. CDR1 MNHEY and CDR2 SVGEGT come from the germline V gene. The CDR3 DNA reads TGTGCCAGCAGCCAAACAGCATTCGGGCAGTTCTTC. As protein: CASSQTAFGQFF.

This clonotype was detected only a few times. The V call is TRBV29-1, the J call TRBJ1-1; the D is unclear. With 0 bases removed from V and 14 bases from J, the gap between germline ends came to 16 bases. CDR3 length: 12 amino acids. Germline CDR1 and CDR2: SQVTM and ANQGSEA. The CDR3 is CSVEDRGRVQFF. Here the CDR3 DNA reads TGCAGCGTTGAAGATCGAGGGAGGGTGCAGTTCTTT.

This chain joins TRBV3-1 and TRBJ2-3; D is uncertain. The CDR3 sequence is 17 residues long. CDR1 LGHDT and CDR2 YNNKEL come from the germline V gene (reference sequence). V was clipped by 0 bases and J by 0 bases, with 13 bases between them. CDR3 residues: CASSQEVSRPSTDTQYF. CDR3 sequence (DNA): TGTGCCAGCAGCCAAGAGGTCAGTCGTCCTAGCACAGATACGCAGTATTTT.

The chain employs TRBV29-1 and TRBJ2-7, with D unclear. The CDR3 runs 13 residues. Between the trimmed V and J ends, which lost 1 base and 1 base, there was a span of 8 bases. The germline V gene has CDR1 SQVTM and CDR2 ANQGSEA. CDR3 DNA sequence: TGCAGCGTTGAAGTTAGCAGGTCCTACGAGCAGTACTTC. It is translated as CSVEVSRSYEQYF.

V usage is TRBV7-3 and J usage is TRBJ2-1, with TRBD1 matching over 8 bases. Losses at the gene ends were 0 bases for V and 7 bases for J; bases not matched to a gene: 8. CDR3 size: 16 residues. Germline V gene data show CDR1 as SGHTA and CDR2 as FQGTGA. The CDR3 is CASSLTPGGYGNEQFF. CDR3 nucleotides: TGTGCCAGCAGCTTAACACCAGGGGGCTATGGGAATGAGCAGTTCTTC.

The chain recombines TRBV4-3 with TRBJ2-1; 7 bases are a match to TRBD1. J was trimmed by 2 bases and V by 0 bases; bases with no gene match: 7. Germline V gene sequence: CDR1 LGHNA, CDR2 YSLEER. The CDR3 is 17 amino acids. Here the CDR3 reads CASSQDLGTVPYNEQFF. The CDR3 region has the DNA TGCGCCAGCAGCCAAGATCTGGGGACAGTGCCCTACAATGAGCAGTTCTTC.

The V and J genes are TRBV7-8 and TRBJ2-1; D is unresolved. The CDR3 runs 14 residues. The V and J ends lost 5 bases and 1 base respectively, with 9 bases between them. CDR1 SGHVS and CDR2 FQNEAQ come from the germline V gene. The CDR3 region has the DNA TGTGCCAGCAGCGCGCGTGGTTCCTACAATGAGCAGTTCTTC. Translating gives CASSARGSYNEQFF.

The CDR3: CASSPSAGLTQYF. The DNA for the CDR3 is TGCGCCAGCAGCCCGTCAGCGGGACTGACGCAGTATTTT. The rearrangement links TRBV4-1 to TRBJ2-3; 7 bases are a match to TRBD2. The CDR3 has 13 amino acids. J gave up 9 bases and V 4 bases, and 7 bases lay outside the gene matches. Germline V gene lookup returns CDR1 MGHRA and CDR2 YSYEKL.

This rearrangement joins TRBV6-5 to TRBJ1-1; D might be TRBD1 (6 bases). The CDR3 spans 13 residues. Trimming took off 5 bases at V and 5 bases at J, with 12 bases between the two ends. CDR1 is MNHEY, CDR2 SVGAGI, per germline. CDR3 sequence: CASSPRGGTEAFF. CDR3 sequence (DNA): TGTGCCAGCAGTCCCAGGGGAGGGACTGAAGCTTTCTTT.

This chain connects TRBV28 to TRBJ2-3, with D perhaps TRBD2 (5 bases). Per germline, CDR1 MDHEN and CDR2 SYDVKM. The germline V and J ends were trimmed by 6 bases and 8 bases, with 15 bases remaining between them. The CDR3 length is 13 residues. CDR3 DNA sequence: TGTGCCAGCAGCCCCATCGGGATAGTTACGCAGTATTTT. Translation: CASSPIGIVTQYF.